What follows are 17 T cell receptor beta chains derived from one specimen sequenced in a study of blood T cell repertoires in COVID-19. Only in-frame clones appear in the TCRdb table, and some are missing; sequencing was by immunoSEQ multiplex PCR. The sample has roughly 100,000 clones; over 80% are singletons. The sample taken for sequencing was peripheral blood. The receptors shown here come from a woman in her fifties or sixties in a cohort sampled during active COVID-19.

This sequence joins TRBV10-1 and TRBJ1-6; a possible D gene is TRBD1 (6 bases). This CDR3 is built from 14 residues. Germline CDR1 is WNHNN and CDR2 is SYGVQD (reference sequence). The V and J ends lost 10 bases and 8 bases respectively, with 18 bases between them. CDR3 region: CANNCQGPDSPLHF. DNA of the CDR3: TGCGCCAATAACTGCCAGGGGCCGGATTCACCCCTCCACTTT.

This rearrangement joins TRBV18 to TRBJ2-7; 10 bases line up with TRBD1. J gave up 6 bases and V 6 bases, and 11 bases lay outside the gene matches. The V gene's germline CDR1 is KGHSH and CDR2 LQKENI. The CDR3 spans 15 residues. In DNA, the CDR3 is TGTGCCAGCTCCCCCGGGGGTCGGGACAGGGGCGAGCAGTACTTC. Its protein is CASSPGGRDRGEQYF.

This rearrangement joins TRBV18 to TRBJ1-1; D gene unclear. V was cut by 0 bases and J by 6 bases, with 8 bases left in between. The CDR3 loop spans 13 amino acids. The germline V gene encodes CDR1 KGHSH and CDR2 LQKENI. CDR3 in DNA: TGTGCCAGCTCACCACCGAACGGGGCTGAAGCTTTCTTT. This sequence encodes CASSPPNGAEAFF.

This clone showed up just once. This sequence joins TRBV7-9 and TRBJ2-4, with a possible D match to TRBD2 (5 bases). Per the germline V gene, CDR1 is SEHNR and CDR2 is FQNEAQ (reference sequence). Trimming left V 5 bases short and J 0 bases short, with 20 bases between. The CDR3 loop spans 18 amino acids. CDR3 sequence (DNA): TGTGCCAGCAGCCCGAGGCTTGTTTACGGGGAAGCCAAAAACATTCAGTACTTC. Translating it yields CASSPRLVYGEAKNIQYF.

The chain couples TRBV3-1 (or the pseudogene TRBV3-2) to TRBJ2-7; TRBD1 matches 8 bases. This CDR3 comprises 15 residues. Per germline, CDR1 LGHDT and CDR2 YNNKEL (reference sequence). V gave up 0 bases and J gave up 5 bases; unmatched junction bases: 6. CDR3 region: CASSQEGVQGDEQYF. CDR3 in DNA: TGTGCCAGCAGCCAAGAGGGGGTACAGGGGGACGAGCAGTACTTC.

This sequence joins TRBV25-1 and TRBJ2-1, with TRBD2 identical over 9 bases. Looked up from germline, CDR1 is MGHDK and CDR2 is SYGVNS. The V segment lost 7 bases and the J segment 2 bases; nucleotides outside the gene matches: 6. CDR3 size: 15 residues. The CDR3 DNA reads as TGTGCCAGCACAGGAGCGGGGGGCCCCTACAATGAGCAGTTCTTC. It encodes CASTGAGGPYNEQFF.

CDR3 nucleotide sequence: TGTGCCAGCTCACCGGGGCCGACTGAGAGCTATGGCTACACCTTC. Its translation is CASSPGPTESYGYTF. This rearrangement joins TRBV18 to TRBJ1-2; TRBD1 is a possible D gene (5 bases). The ends were cut back, 3 bases at V and 4 bases at J, with 15 bases in the middle. The CDR3 spans 15 residues. CDR1 is KGHSH and CDR2 is LQKENI in the germline V gene. Together with reference TRBV18 and TRBJ1-2, the CDR3 gives the full variable domain: NAGVMQNPRHLVRRRGQEARLRCSPMKGHSHVYWYRQLPEEGLKFMVYLQKENIIDESGMPKERFSAEFPKEGPSILRIQQVVRGDSAAYFCASSPGPTESYGYTFGSGTRLTVV.

The rearrangement joins TRBV7-8 to TRBJ1-3; TRBD1 might be the D (5 bases). V was trimmed by 5 bases and J by 2 bases, leaving 10 bases between them. The germline CDR1 and CDR2 sequences are SGHVS and FQNEAQ. The CDR3 length is 14 residues. The CDR3 DNA follows: TGTGCCAGCAGCGGGGGGACCGCTGGAAACACCATATATTTT. Translated, it gives CASSGGTAGNTIYF.

This rearrangement joins TRBV19 to TRBJ2-5; maybe TRBD1 (6 bases). The V end was cut by 3 bases, the J end by 4 bases, with 15 bases between. CDR1 and CDR2 from the germline V gene are LNHDA and SQIVND (reference sequence). The CDR3 runs 15 residues. CDR3 sequence: CASSISPGTTETQYF. The DNA of the CDR3 is TGTGCCAGTAGTATCTCCCCCGGGACAACAGAGACCCAGTACTTC.

This chain links TRBV11-3 with TRBJ1-1; D unresolved. The CDR3 totals 15 residues. Germline values: CDR1 SGHNT, CDR2 YENEEA. The V and J ends lost 3 bases and 0 bases respectively, with 11 bases between them. Here the CDR3 reads CASSFSAGMNTEAFF. The CDR3 coding sequence is TGTGCCAGCAGCTTCTCGGCAGGCATGAACACTGAAGCTTTCTTT.

The chain is built from TRBV2 and TRBJ1-2; possibly TRBD1 for D (5 bases). The CDR3 contains 15 residues. Germline values: CDR1 SNHLY, CDR2 FYNNEI. The V and J ends lost 4 bases and 1 base respectively, with 13 bases between them. The DNA of the CDR3 is TGTGCCAGCAGTGGGGGCAGGGCCCTTAACTATGGCTACACCTTC. Translating it yields CASSGGRALNYGYTF.

The gene calls are TRBV30 and TRBJ1-5; no clear D. V lost 2 bases to trimming and J lost 3 bases, with 8 bases between them. The CDR3 runs 13 residues. Looked up from germline, CDR1 is GTSNPN and CDR2 is SVGIG (reference sequence). The CDR3: CAWSRDNNQPQHF. The CDR3 DNA reads as TGTGCCTGGAGTCGCGATAACAATCAGCCCCAGCATTTT.

V and J are TRBV5-1 and TRBJ2-2, with D perhaps matching TRBD1 (5 bases). Germline-derived CDR1 and CDR2 are SGHRS and YFSETQ. Trimming stripped 1 base from V and 1 base from J, with 11 bases between. The CDR3 length is 16 residues. Written as DNA, the CDR3 is TGCGCCAGCAGCTTGTTTACAGGATTGAACACCGGGGAGCTGTTTTTT. This sequence encodes CASSLFTGLNTGELFF.

This clone appeared a few times. V gene TRBV5-1 combines with J gene TRBJ1-2, with D perhaps matching TRBD1 (5 bases). CDR1 is SGHRS, CDR2 YFSETQ, per germline. The CDR3 sequence is 14 residues long. V lost 4 bases to trimming and J lost 6 bases, with 16 bases between them. The CDR3 protein is CASSPGKDKDGYTF. The CDR3 nucleotides are TGCGCCAGCAGCCCAGGGAAGGACAAGGATGGCTACACCTTC.

This chain joins TRBV5-4 and TRBJ2-5, with TRBD1 matching 8 bases. The V gene end was trimmed by 1 base and the J gene end by 5 bases; junction bases not matched to a gene: 4. The length of the CDR3 is 14 residues. Germline V gives CDR1 SGHNT, CDR2 YYREEE (reference sequence). CDR3 DNA: TGTGCCAGCAGCTTGCAGGGGGCTAAGGAGACCCAGTACTTC. It yields the protein CASSLQGAKETQYF.

The chain recombines TRBV7-2 with TRBJ1-1; D gene ambiguous. Germline lookup yields CDR1 SGHTA and CDR2 FQGNSA. The CDR3 runs 14 residues. The V end was cut by 8 bases, the J end by 0 bases, with 13 bases between. In nucleotides, the CDR3 is TGTGCCAGCCGACTAGGTCTGATGAACACTGAAGCTTTCTTT. This codes for CASRLGLMNTEAFF.

This chain uses TRBV25-1 with TRBJ2-4, with D tentatively TRBD1 (5 bases). V gave up 8 bases and J gave up 2 bases, with 16 bases separating them. CDR3 length: 15 residues. Germline V gene data show CDR1 as MGHDK and CDR2 as SYGVNS. The CDR3 coding sequence is TGTGCCAGCGGCGCGCAGGGCGGAACCAAAAACATTCAGTACTTC. Protein product: CASGAQGGTKNIQYF.